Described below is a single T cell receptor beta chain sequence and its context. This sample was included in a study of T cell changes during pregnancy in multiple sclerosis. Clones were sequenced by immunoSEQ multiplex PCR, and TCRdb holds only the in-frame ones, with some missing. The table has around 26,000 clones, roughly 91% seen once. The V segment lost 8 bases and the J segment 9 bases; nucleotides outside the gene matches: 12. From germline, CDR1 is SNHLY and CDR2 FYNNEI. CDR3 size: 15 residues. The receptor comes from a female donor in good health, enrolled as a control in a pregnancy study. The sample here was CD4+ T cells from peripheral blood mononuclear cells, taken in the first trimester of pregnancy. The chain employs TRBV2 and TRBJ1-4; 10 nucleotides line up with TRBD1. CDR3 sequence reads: CASLTRDRGPKKLFF. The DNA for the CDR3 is TGTGCCAGCCTAACGAGGGACAGGGGCCCAAAAAAACTGTTTTTT.